The clone carrying this T cell receptor beta chain appeared a single time. Libraries were prepared by immunoSEQ multiplex PCR; TCRdb keeps only in-frame clonotypes and omits some of them. The table records around 110,000 clones, 93% of them present only once. Trimming took off 5 bases at V and 5 bases at J, with 4 bases between the two ends. Germline CDR1 and CDR2: SNHLY and FYNNEI. The CDR3 totals 11 residues. The data stem from a study of control samples from healthy donors and cancer patients. Material for sequencing was blood. The sequence came from a man younger than 45 in good health. V gene TRBV2 combines with J gene TRBJ2-1; D is uncertain. The CDR3 here is CASSWDNEQFF. The CDR3 DNA reads TGTGCCAGCAGTTGGGACAATGAGCAGTTCTTC.